The sequence of this T cell receptor beta chain was determined in a study of blood T cell repertoires in COVID-19 (TCRdb year 2020). Background on the whole study: Samples covering the acute and convalescent phases of COVID-19 were provided by collaborators in the United States, Italy and Spain. Subjects who had been exposed to COVID-19, were actively infected with it, or had recovered from it provided the deeply sampled blood TCRbeta repertoires that made up the dataset. The repertoires were made available in a free public database intended to serve as a resource for research on the immune response to SARS-CoV-2. Nearly every sample came with metadata listing a de-identified subject ID, COVID-19 status, age in years and sex. The samples were drawn from the first 160 participants of the ongoing ImmuneRACE study and from some 1,300 subjects provided by 6 global collaborators. Where available, HLA class I and class II types were taken from metadata supplied by the sample provider and were not determined by assay-based typing. The material from the prospective study consisted of cDNA or gDNA derived from T cells, B-cell-depleted T cells, or PBMCs.

TCRbeta CDR3 regions were amplified from genomic DNA using the immunoSEQ Assay, a bias-controlled multiplex PCR. The authors processed their data as follows. The number of nucleated cells in each sample was estimated from the amplification of reference gene primers within the assay. To quantify the absolute abundance of each unique TCRbeta CDR3 rearrangement, sequence reads were collapsed and filtered. For each sample, productive Simpson clonality was calculated as the square root of Simpson's diversity index over productive rearrangements. Not all clones reach the TCRdb copy of this immuneACCESS table, which keeps in-frame sequences only. Checked studies attribute under half of the gap to unresolved V genes and leave the rest unexplained. V and J calls and clone size are those listed in that table; D and trimming were worked out from the DNA. The sample contains hundreds of thousands of clones, around 89% of them found a single time. Together, the top ten hold 8.8% of the sample.

Remarks on this clone: Its recognized antigen is unknown. No base quality information exists; no much larger clone differs at one position.

The full study reports these points: Clinical and demographic metadata were provided uncurated, with the amount varying by source and participant.

Participants in the prospective study were enrolled through a virtual design, were aged roughly 18 to 100 years, and lived in roughly 24 United States geographic areas. Cohort assignment in the prospective study relied on participant-reported clinical history from a screening survey and a study questionnaire. ImmuneRACE Cohort 3 recovered participants were defined by two consecutive negative NP/OP PCR tests, healthcare professional clearance, or symptom resolution. In the prospective study, whole blood, serum and a nasopharyngeal or oropharyngeal swab were collected from each participant by mobile phlebotomists. Additional blood draws and questionnaires over a 2-month period could optionally be provided by prospective study participants. Before DNA extraction, prospective study blood samples were shipped either frozen or at room temperature. The CDR3 covers 16 residues, taking in both the cysteine and the phenylalanine. The kept DNA is CDR3 alone, 48 bases in frame from the first base. V is shortened by 8 bases, J by 10 bases, and the region joining them spans 27 bases. The germline V gene supplies CDR1 SGHAT and CDR2 FQNNGV.

The sequencing sample was made of PBMCs or T cells enriched from blood (not recorded which). The rearranged segments are TRBV11-2 and TRBJ2-1, with no D gene named confidently. This receptor was obtained from a man in his forties who had recovered from COVID-19. The CDR3 sequence is CASSLRDGSLIGEQFF. The sequenced DNA is TGTGCCAGCTCACTACGCGACGGGTCCCTAATAGGAGAGCAGTTCTTC.